This T cell receptor beta chain stems from a study of T cells in Graves' hyperthyroidism and ophthalmopathy. The table lists this clonotype with many counts. Germline values: CDR1 SGHAT, CDR2 FQNNGV. The CDR3 consists of 16 residues. J lost 1 base, V lost 5 bases, and 5 bases had no gene match. RNA transcripts provided the source from which TCR beta CDR3 regions were amplified. The study used the HTBI primer set for a first-round RT-PCR of the TCR CDR3. Each CDR3 protein is one row after TCRdb ran MiXCR on the multiplex PCR reads. The sample includes some 360,000 distinct CDR3 sequences, about 15% seen only once; the top ten take 9.5% to 12%.

Material for sequencing was blood. The V and J genes are TRBV11-2 and TRBJ2-1; 10 bases agree with TRBD2. This TCR derives from an older woman with Graves' hyperthyroidism. In DNA form, the CDR3 reads TGTGCCAGCAGCCAGAGCGGGAGGGGGTCCTACAATGAGCAGTTCTTC. Amino acids: CASSQSGRGSYNEQFF.